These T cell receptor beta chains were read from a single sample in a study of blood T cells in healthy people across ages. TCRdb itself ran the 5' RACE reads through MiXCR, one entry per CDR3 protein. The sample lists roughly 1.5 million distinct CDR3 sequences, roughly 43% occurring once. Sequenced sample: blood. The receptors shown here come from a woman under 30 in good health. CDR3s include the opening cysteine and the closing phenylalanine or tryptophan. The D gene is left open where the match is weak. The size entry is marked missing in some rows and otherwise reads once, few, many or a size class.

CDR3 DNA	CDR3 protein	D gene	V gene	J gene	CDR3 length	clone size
TGCAGCGTTGCCCCTATATCGGGGTCAGGTACGCAGTATTTT	CSVAPISGSGTQYF	.	TRBV29-1	TRBJ2-3	14	.
TGCAGCGTAGACGCTAGCGGGTCATCCTACGAGCAGTACTTC	CSVDASGSSYEQYF	TRBD2	TRBV29-1	TRBJ2-7	14	.
TGCAGCGCGCCCTCCTACAATGAGCAGTTCTTC	CSAPSYNEQFF	.	TRBV29-1	TRBJ2-1	11	many
TGTGCCAGCAGTCTTATCGGGAGCAGGGCCTCCGAGCAGTACTTC	CASSLIGSRASEQYF	.	TRBV12-3/TRBV12-4	TRBJ2-7	15	few
TGCAGTGCTAGAGGAAAGGTATTTGAGCAGTTCTTC	CSARGKVFEQFF	.	TRBV20-1	TRBJ2-1	12	few
TGTGCCAGCAGCCATAGCGGGAGACCCCCCTACGAGCAGTACTTC	CASSHSGRPPYEQYF	TRBD2	TRBV11-1	TRBJ2-7	15	.
TGCAGCGTTGAGGGACAGGGGGATGGTGGCTACACCTTC	CSVEGQGDGGYTF	TRBD1	TRBV29-1	TRBJ1-2	13	few
TGTGCCAGCAGCCAAGCCCTCCAGGTTAACTATGGCTACACCTTC	CASSQALQVNYGYTF	.	TRBV3-1	TRBJ1-2	15	.
TGCGCCAGCAGCAATGCCCCCCGGGGTGACACTGAAGCTTTCTTT	CASSNAPRGDTEAFF	.	TRBV5-1	TRBJ1-1	15	.
TGTGCCAGCAGCGTAGAGGGGGGCGGCCTGCAGTATTTT	CASSVEGGGLQYF	.	TRBV9	TRBJ2-3	13	.
TGTGCCAGCAGCTCGGGTCTTCGAGGGACCCAGTACTTC	CASSSGLRGTQYF	.	TRBV13	TRBJ2-5	13	.
TGCAGCGTCAGATACGGGGGAAGGGGGTCCAAAAACATTCAGTACTTC	CSVRYGGRGSKNIQYF	.	TRBV29-1	TRBJ2-4	16	few
TGCAGTGCAAACCCGGGGGGGTACGAGCAGTACTTC	CSANPGGYEQYF	TRBD2	TRBV20-1	TRBJ2-7	12	.
TGTGCCAGCAGCAATGCCGAGGATGAGCAGTTCTTC	CASSNAEDEQFF	.	TRBV9	TRBJ2-1	12	.
TGTGCCATCAGTGAGTCTGTAACTAGCGGGGACAATGAGCAGTACTTC	CAISESVTSGDNEQYF	TRBD2	TRBV10-3	TRBJ2-5	16	few
TGTGCCAGCAGTTTATTGCTGACCTACGAGCAGTACTTC	CASSLLLTYEQYF	.	TRBV12-3/TRBV12-4	TRBJ2-7	13	.
TGTGCCAGCAGCTTAGCCAACAGGGGAGTGATTCGGGTACACTATGGCTACACCTTC	CASSLANRGVIRVHYGYTF	TRBD1	TRBV7-2	TRBJ1-2	19	.
TGCAGTGCTAGAGATCAATGGGGGAGCTACGAGCAGTACTTC	CSARDQWGSYEQYF	.	TRBV20-1	TRBJ2-7	14	few
TGTGCCAGCAGGGGAGGAGGACTAGCGGGTTACTCCTACGAGCAGTACTTC	CASRGGGLAGYSYEQYF	TRBD2	TRBV6-2/TRBV6-3	TRBJ2-7	17	few
TGTGCCAGCATTCTAGCGGGCCGCACAGATACGCAGTATTTT	CASILAGRTDTQYF	TRBD2	TRBV7-9	TRBJ2-3	14	few
TGCGCCAGCAGCCAAGACCCAAAGCCTGGCTACACCTTC	CASSQDPKPGYTF	.	TRBV4-3	TRBJ1-2	13	.
TGTGCCAGCAGCTCAGATAATTCACCCCCCCACTTT	CASSSDNSPPHF	.	TRBV7-9	TRBJ1-6	12	.
TGCGCCAGCAGCCTGAGCGGGGGGGGTGGCAAAAACATTCAGTACTTC	CASSLSGGGGKNIQYF	TRBD2	TRBV4-3	TRBJ2-4	16	.
TGTGCCATCGAGACTAGCGGGGGGGCCTCCCGAGCCAAAAACATTCAGTACTTC	CAIETSGGASRAKNIQYF	TRBD2	TRBV7-2	TRBJ2-4	18	few
TGTGCCAGCAGCCCCCTCCCGACCTACGAGCAGTACTTC	CASSPLPTYEQYF	.	TRBV12-3/TRBV12-4	TRBJ2-7	13	once
TGTGCCAGCAGCCCCATGAGAAACAATGAGCAGTTCTTC	CASSPMRNNEQFF	.	TRBV9	TRBJ2-1	13	few
TGTGCCAGCAGCGCACAGCCCGGGACTAGCTCCAATGAGCAGTTCTTC	CASSAQPGTSSNEQFF	TRBD2	TRBV9	TRBJ2-1	16	few
TGTGCCAGTCGGACTAGCGGGAGGGCGAGCTCCTACGAGCAGTTCTTC	CASRTSGRASSYEQFF	TRBD2	TRBV28	TRBJ2-1	16	.
TGTGCCAGCAGTTTAACAGGGCTTAGAGGCTACACCTTC	CASSLTGLRGYTF	.	TRBV27	TRBJ1-2	13	.
TGTGCCAGCAGTGAACCTGGACTGGGTAAGGACAATGAGCAGTACTTC	CASSEPGLGKDNEQYF	.	TRBV6-1	TRBJ2-7	16	.
TGTGCCAGCAGCTTCTCCCGCAGGGGAGCGGGGGGAACGGATACGCAGTATTTT	CASSFSRRGAGGTDTQYF	TRBD2	TRBV7-2	TRBJ2-3	18	few
TGTGCCAGCAGCGACGGACAGTACGAAAAACTGTTTTTT	CASSDGQYEKLFF	.	TRBV13	TRBJ1-4	13	few
TGCGCCAGCAGCCTCCAACAGGGGGTGGGTGAAGCTTTCTTT	CASSLQQGVGEAFF	TRBD1	TRBV4-1	TRBJ1-1	14	few
TGTGCCACCAGTGATGCCGCAGGGGGCAATCAGCCCCAGCATTTT	CATSDAAGGNQPQHF	.	TRBV24-1	TRBJ1-5	15	.
TGTGCCAGCAGCAAAGTGGGGCTAGCGGGGGGACCGGGAAATGAGCAGTTCTTC	CASSKVGLAGGPGNEQFF	.	TRBV21-1	TRBJ2-1	18	.
TGCGCCAGCAGCCAAGAAGGGGACAATTCACCCCTCCACTTT	CASSQEGDNSPLHF	.	TRBV4-3	TRBJ1-6	14	.
TGTGCCAGCAGCTTAGGGGCAAGAAGGCAGTACTTC	CASSLGARRQYF	.	TRBV7-2	TRBJ2-5	12	.
TGCAGTGCTAGTCTCAAGGAGGCCACCGGGGAGCTGTTTTTT	CSASLKEATGELFF	.	TRBV20-1	TRBJ2-2	14	few
TGTGCCAGCAGTTTGGTCGGGACCAAGAACACTGAAGCTTTCTTT	CASSLVGTKNTEAFF	.	TRBV28	TRBJ1-1	15	.
TGTGCCAGCAGTTCCTCCAGGGGCGCTGGGGCCAACGTCCTGACTTTC	CASSSSRGAGANVLTF	.	TRBV28	TRBJ2-6	16	.
TGCAGTACCGGGATACCCAATGGCTACACCTTC	CSTGIPNGYTF	.	TRBV20-1	TRBJ1-2	11	.